This T cell receptor (beta chain) emerged from a study of molecular identifiers for immune sequencing clone quantification. Study-wide findings and caveats: Even with around 1 million naive cells present, spiked Jurkat TCR RNA from one cell was reportedly detectable.

About this clonotype itself: Its antigen remains unidentified.

CDR3 length: 13 residues. Germline CDR1 reads MNHEY; CDR2 reads SMNVEV (reference sequence). Between the trimmed V and J ends, which lost 5 bases and 4 bases, there was a span of 8 bases. Methods described previously, with TCR primers listed, were used for bulk TCR libraries. TCRdb ran MiXCR on the PCR reads and lists one entry per CDR3 protein. The data show some 650,000 distinct CDR3 sequences, with about 20% seen just once and roughly 0.85% held by the top ten. Specimen: naive CD8+ T cells from blood, with Jurkat cell RNA spiked in. The subset denotes: FACS-sorted CD8+CD4-CCR7+CD45RA+ naive T cells. The sequence came from a human donor in good health. Some libraries in this study had Jurkat cell RNA spiked in. The chain is built from TRBV27 and TRBJ2-2; D call uncertain. The DNA for the CDR3 is TGTGCCAGCAGTATACAAGTCACCGGGGAGCTGTTTTTT. This gives the protein CASSIQVTGELFF.